The clone carrying this T cell receptor beta chain occurred a few times. What it recognizes is unknown. This entry comes from a study of blood T cells in healthy people across ages. Points from the study as a whole: Possibly, changes in expanded clonotypes were confounded because donor CMV status was unknown. Naive T cell percentage showed a strong correlation with TCR beta diversity.

The authors ran a second PCR of roughly 6 to 11 cycles using a sample-barcoded 5' primer and a J-beta primer mix. TCRdb re-called the 5' RACE reads with MiXCR, one entry per CDR3 protein. The sample lists 1.5 million to 2 million distinct CDR3 sequences, 28% occurring once. The germline V and J ends were trimmed by 1 base and 11 bases, with 9 bases remaining between them. CDR3 length equals 12 residues. With each sample, at least 5 micrograms of total RNA were extracted. Sequencing was done on a sample of blood. The chain combines TRBV12-3 or TRBV12-4 with TRBJ1-5; a weak D match, TRBD1 (6 bases). The TCR sequence derives from a woman aged 25 to 39 in good health. CDR3 DNA: TGTGCCAGCAGTTTAGGAGGGGGTGCCCAGCATTTT. It specifies CASSLGGGAQHF.